Following are 25 T cell receptor beta chains from one sample sequenced in a study of T cell repertoires in cytomegalovirus infection. TCRdb fed the reads into MiXCR, producing one record per CDR3 protein. In the table there are approximately 280,000 distinct CDR3 sequences, 22% of which are singletons. Their antigens are not known. Sequencing used cultured PBMCs, obtained from culture after CMV antigen stimulation. The origin of the receptors is a human donor in good health (CMV status not recorded). Some clones in this sample may be carry-over from other donors' samples.

Ten or more counts support this clonotype. The chain combines TRBV7-9 with TRBJ2-3, with D tentatively TRBD1 or TRBD2 (5 bases each). Germline values: CDR1 SEHNR, CDR2 FQNEAQ (reference sequence). This CDR3 spans 12 amino acids. Trimming took 6 bases from V and 4 from J, leaving 8 bases between them. The CDR3 reads CASRGESDTQYF. DNA for the CDR3: TGTGCCAGCAGGGGGGAGTCAGATACGCAGTATTTT.

This clonotype was seen only a few times. The V gene is TRBV7-8, the J gene TRBJ2-3; D might be TRBD1 or TRBD2, each matching 7 bases. This CDR3 is 14 amino acids long. Per the germline V gene, CDR1 is SGHVS and CDR2 is FQNEAQ. Trimming left V 1 base short and J 6 bases short, with 11 bases between. The CDR3 DNA sequence: TGTGCCAGCAGCTTAGTTCAGGGGGGGGATACGCAGTATTTT. It encodes CASSLVQGGDTQYF.

The CDR3 spells CASSLQEVEQFF. The CDR3 nucleotides read TGTGCCAGCAGTTTACAGGAAGTAGAGCAGTTCTTC. The rearrangement uses TRBV12-3 or TRBV12-4 and TRBJ2-1; D gene uncertain. Trimming stripped 2 bases from V and 10 bases from J, with 9 bases between. The CDR3 length is 12 residues.

This clonotype was seen repeatedly, ten times or more. The rearrangement links TRBV6-6 to TRBJ1-4; the match to TRBD1 covers 9 bases. V dropped 0 bases and J dropped 4; count of bases not matched to a gene: 9. This CDR3 region has 18 residues. Germline CDR1 and CDR2: MNHNY and SVGAGI (reference sequence). CDR3 protein: CASSYSNQRTGDNEKLFF. The CDR3 DNA reads TGTGCCAGCAGTTACTCGAATCAAAGGACAGGGGATAATGAAAAACTGTTTTTT.

The J gene is TRBJ2-5, the V gene TRBV20-1; tentatively, D is TRBD1 or TRBD2 (5 bases each). The CDR3 sequence is 13 residues long. Trimming pared 6 bases from V and 0 bases from J, leaving 11 bases between. Germline V CDR1 and CDR2: DFQATT, SNEGSKA (reference sequence). The CDR3 DNA sequence: TGCAGTGCCCCGAGGGGCCACCAAGAGACCCAGTACTTC. It is translated as CSAPRGHQETQYF.

The chain joins TRBV27 to TRBJ2-7; 10 bases map to TRBD1. V shed 3 bases and J 9 bases; nucleotides not matched to a gene: 8. CDR1 is MNHEY, CDR2 SMNVEV, per germline (reference sequence). CDR3 length: 14 amino acids. CDR3 DNA sequence: TGTGCCAGCAGTTTCAGGGGACAGGGGACAAGGCAGTACTTC. It codes for CASSFRGQGTRQYF.

This clonotype was detected once. The rearrangement links TRBV20-1 to TRBJ2-3; 11 nucleotides agree with TRBD2. Germline V gives CDR1 DFQATT, CDR2 SNEGSKA (reference sequence). J was trimmed by 3 bases and V by 0 bases; bases with no gene match: 8. The CDR3 extends over 17 amino acids. For the CDR3, the DNA is TGCAGTGCTAGAGACCTGACTAGCGGGACGATAACAGATACGCAGTATTTT. It codes for CSARDLTSGTITDTQYF.

This clonotype was counted between two and nine times. Here the CDR3 DNA reads TGCGCCAGCAGCTTGGACCCACTGCGACAGGGCGGAACAGATACGCAGTATTTT. Amino acids: CASSLDPLRQGGTDTQYF. V is TRBV5-1 and J is TRBJ2-3, with 7 positions matching TRBD1. Per the germline V gene, CDR1 is SGHRS and CDR2 is YFSETQ. V lost 0 bases and J lost 3; bases outside the gene matches: 13. This CDR3 is 18 amino acids long.

The V and J genes are TRBV12-3 or TRBV12-4 and TRBJ1-5, with D perhaps matching TRBD1 (6 bases). The V gene lost 0 bases and the J gene lost 9 bases, with 12 bases spanning the gap. The CDR3 has 14 amino acids. CDR3 sequence: CASSLADSERPQHF. For the CDR3, the DNA is TGTGCCAGCAGTTTAGCGGACAGCGAAAGGCCCCAGCATTTT.

The chain uses TRBV11-2 and TRBJ2-5, with 11 nucleotides matching TRBD2. Germline CDR1 is SGHAT and CDR2 is FQNNGV. The V gene end was trimmed by 5 bases and the J gene end by 5 bases; junction bases not matched to a gene: 4. The CDR3 contains 14 residues. CDR3 nucleotides: TGTGCCAGCAGCCCTAGCGGGAGGCACGAGACCCAGTACTTC. As protein: CASSPSGRHETQYF.

There are a few counts of this clonotype. The chain links TRBV12-3 or TRBV12-4 to TRBJ1-2; TRBD1 matches at 7 bases. The CDR3 length is 16 residues. V gave up 5 bases and J gave up 4 bases; unmatched junction bases: 13. The CDR3 DNA reads as TGTGCCAGCAGTACGCGGACAGGCTACGGGGGCTATGGCTACACCTTC. Translated: CASSTRTGYGGYGYTF.

V usage is TRBV7-2 and J usage is TRBJ1-2, with a weak D call TRBD1 (6 bases). CDR3 length: 13 residues. The V end was cut by 5 bases, the J end by 7 bases, with 14 bases between. The V gene's germline CDR1 is SGHTA and CDR2 FQGNSA. CDR3 coding DNA: TGTGCCAGCAGCCCGGGGGCCAGGGGTGGCTACACCTTC. Protein product: CASSPGARGGYTF.

This clonotype was seen more than once but under ten times. This chain links TRBV6-1 with TRBJ1-1; 10 bases align to TRBD1. The germline gives CDR1 MNHNS, CDR2 SASEGT. The CDR3 contains 16 residues. V gave up 4 bases and J gave up 6 bases; unmatched junction bases: 11. CDR3 bases: TGTGCCAGCAGTGTAGCCCGGGACAGGGGTTCGGCTGAAGCTTTCTTT. Protein: CASSVARDRGSAEAFF.

The J gene is TRBJ1-5, the V gene TRBV12-3 or TRBV12-4; the D gene is possibly TRBD1 (6 bases). V dropped 4 bases and J dropped 5 bases, with 12 bases sitting between them. This CDR3 has 14 residues. In DNA, the CDR3 is TGTGCCAGCAGTTCAGGGGTGAGCGATCAGCCCCAGCATTTT. It translates to CASSSGVSDQPQHF.

This clonotype was found many times. The chain is built from TRBV7-6 and TRBJ2-5, with 12 bases fitting TRBD2. The CDR3 loop spans 17 amino acids. Germline V lookup: CDR1 SGHVS, CDR2 FNYEAQ. Trimming took 5 bases from V and 5 from J; bases not matched to a gene: 12. The CDR3 bases are TGTGCCAGCAGCCCCAGTGCTAGCGGGAGGGGTAGGGAGACCCAGTACTTC. This encodes CASSPSASGRGRETQYF. Looking up the rest from reference TRBV7-6 and TRBJ2-5 gives the full variable domain: GAGVSQSPRYKVTKRGQDVALRCDPISGHVSLYWYRQALGQGPEFLTYFNYEAQQDKSGLPNDRFSAERPEGSISTLTIQRTEQRDSAMYRCASSPSASGRGRETQYFGPGTRLLVL.

At least ten counts were recorded for this clonotype. The chain couples TRBV19 to TRBJ2-7, with 7 bases identical to TRBD2. The germline gives CDR1 LNHDA, CDR2 SQIVND (reference sequence). CDR3 size: 15 residues. V lost 5 bases, J lost 1 base, and 8 bases stayed unmatched. In nucleotides, the CDR3 is TGTGCCAGTAGTGGAAGGCGGGGGACTTCCTACGAGCAGTACTTC. It specifies CASSGRRGTSYEQYF.

There are a few counts of this clonotype. This chain connects TRBV11-2 to TRBJ2-3; maybe TRBD2 (5 bases). Deletions cut 4 bases from V and 1 base from J, with 15 bases between. CDR3 size: 16 residues. CDR1 SGHAT and CDR2 FQNNGV come from the germline V gene. The CDR3 nucleotides read TGTGCCAGCAGCTCACTACGATTTAGCGGCACAGATACGCAGTATTTT. Protein sequence: CASSSLRFSGTDTQYF.

The rearrangement links TRBV12-5 to TRBJ1-2; D is perhaps TRBD1 (6 bases). V lost 0 bases and J lost 6, with 14 bases in between. The CDR3 contains 15 residues. The germline V gene has CDR1 LGHNT and CDR2 FRNRAP. The CDR3 bases are TGTGCTAGTGGTTTGGTAGGAGTGGGGGCGGATGGCTACACCTTC. Amino acids: CASGLVGVGADGYTF.

The J gene is TRBJ1-5, the V gene TRBV7-9, with a tentative D call TRBD1 (5 bases). The V end lost 3 bases, the J end lost 1 base, and 10 bases lay between the germline ends. The CDR3 runs to 15 residues. The germline CDR1 and CDR2 sequences are SEHNR and FQNEAQ (reference sequence). In DNA form, the CDR3 reads TGTGCCAGCAGCTTTGGCGGGACGAGCAATCAGCCCCAGCATTTT. This translates into CASSFGGTSNQPQHF.

This clonotype was picked up a small number of times. The J gene is TRBJ2-3, the V gene TRBV24-1; unclear D gene. Deletions cut 1 base from V and 6 bases from J, with 16 bases between. The germline V gene encodes CDR1 KGHDR and CDR2 SFDVKD. This CDR3 spans 16 amino acids. The CDR3 region has the DNA TGTGCCACCAGTGATTTAGTCGGCGGCGCACCGGATACGCAGTATTTT. Translating it yields CATSDLVGGAPDTQYF.

The chain has TRBV19 and TRBJ2-5; TRBD2 agrees at 7 bases. This CDR3 is 17 amino acids long. CDR1 and CDR2 (germline): LNHDA, SQIVND (reference sequence). V was clipped by 5 bases and J by 5 bases; unmatched bases: 17. The CDR3 reads CASSSIWTSHNGETQYF. CDR3 sequence (DNA): TGTGCCAGTAGTTCCATCTGGACTAGTCACAACGGGGAGACCCAGTACTTC.

This chain's CDR3 is CASSDSLIGGTGELFF. CDR3 in DNA: TGTGCCAGCAGTGACAGCCTTATTGGAGGCACCGGGGAGCTGTTTTTT. The gene calls are TRBV2 and TRBJ2-2; the D gene is possibly TRBD2 (5 bases). Deletions cut 3 bases from V and 4 bases from J, with 15 bases between. CDR3 length equals 16 residues. Germline V gene lookup returns CDR1 SNHLY and CDR2 FYNNEI.

This clonotype was seen at least ten times. The rearrangement joins TRBV7-2 to TRBJ2-1; 9 bases agree with TRBD2. Looked up from germline, CDR1 is SGHTA and CDR2 is FQGNSA. Trimming removed 2 bases from V and 4 bases from J; junction bases left unmatched: 6. The CDR3 is made up of 16 amino acids. CDR3 nucleotides: TGTGCCAGCAGCTTAAGGGTAGCGGGAGTATACAATGAGCAGTTCTTC. It specifies CASSLRVAGVYNEQFF.

This rearrangement joins TRBV20-1 to TRBJ1-2; no clear D. There are 11 residues in the CDR3. Per germline, CDR1 DFQATT and CDR2 SNEGSKA (reference sequence). V lost 1 base to trimming and J lost 8 bases, with 8 bases between them. The CDR3 DNA reads as TGCAGTGCTAGAGTGATCGGGGGCTACACCTTC. Protein: CSARVIGGYTF.

V and J are TRBV6-2 or TRBV6-3 and TRBJ2-5; 7 bases line up with TRBD1. CDR3 length: 14 amino acids. CDR1 MNHEY and CDR2 SVGEGT come from the germline V gene. V was clipped by 5 bases and J by 4 bases; unmatched bases: 7. Here the CDR3 reads CASSTTGVRETQYF. For the CDR3, the DNA is TGTGCCAGCAGTACTACAGGGGTTAGAGAGACCCAGTACTTC.